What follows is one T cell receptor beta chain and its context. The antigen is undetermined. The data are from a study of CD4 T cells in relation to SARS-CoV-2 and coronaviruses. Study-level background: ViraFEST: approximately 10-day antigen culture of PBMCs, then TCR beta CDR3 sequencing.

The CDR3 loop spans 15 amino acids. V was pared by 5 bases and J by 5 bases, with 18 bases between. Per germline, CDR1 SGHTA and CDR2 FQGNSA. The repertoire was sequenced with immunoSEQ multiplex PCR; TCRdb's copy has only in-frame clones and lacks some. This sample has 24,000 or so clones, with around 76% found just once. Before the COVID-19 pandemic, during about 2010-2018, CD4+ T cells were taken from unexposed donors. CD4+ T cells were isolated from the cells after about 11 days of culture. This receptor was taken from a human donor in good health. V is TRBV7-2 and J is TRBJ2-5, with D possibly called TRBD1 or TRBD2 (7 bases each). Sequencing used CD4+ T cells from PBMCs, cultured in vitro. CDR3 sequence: CASSASGGAWETQYF. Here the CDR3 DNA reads TGTGCCAGCAGCGCGTCAGGGGGGGCATGGGAGACCCAGTACTTC.